A single sample is the source of the 5 T cell receptor beta chains below, sequenced in a study of cytomegalovirus exposure and HLA in healthy donors (dated by TCRdb to between 2016 and 2019). Library preparation was by the immunoSEQ multiplex PCR assay. For the multiplex PCR, a mixture combining 60 forward primers for TCR Vbeta segments and 13 reverse primers for TCR Jbeta segments was used. TCRdb mirrors the immuneACCESS table, restricted to in-frame sequences. Some clones are absent from its copies; in checked studies, under half trace to an unresolved V gene, and the reason for the others is unknown. The sample records approximately 160,000 clones, about three quarters of which are singletons. The ten largest make up 2% to 3% of the sample. Material: PBMCs. The receptors here all came from a woman between 40 and 55 years old in good health and CMV-seropositive.

V gene TRBV5-1 combines with J gene TRBJ2-5; 8 bases agree with TRBD1. The germline V gene encodes CDR1 SGHRS and CDR2 YFSETQ. Losses at the gene ends were 6 bases for V and 2 bases for J; bases not matched to a gene: 9. The CDR3 contains 15 residues. Written as DNA, the CDR3 is TGCGCCAGCACCCAGGGGGCGGATGTACAAGAGACCCAGTACTTC. Its protein product is CASTQGADVQETQYF.

This chain connects TRBV11-2 to TRBJ2-7; D is unresolved. Germline-derived CDR1 and CDR2 are SGHAT and FQNNGV. CDR3 size: 14 residues. V was clipped by 1 base and J by 0 bases, with 7 bases between them. CDR3 residues: CASSLGASSYEQYF. CDR3 DNA: TGTGCCAGCAGCTTAGGTGCTAGCTCCTACGAGCAGTACTTC.

The table lists this clone with a few counts. The chain uses TRBV6-1 and TRBJ1-2; 9 nucleotides line up with TRBD1. In germline, CDR1 is MNHNS, CDR2 SASEGT. V was pared by 5 bases and J by 8 bases, with 9 bases of the junction left unmatched. This CDR3 has 14 residues. In nucleotides, the CDR3 is TGTGCCAGCAGTTTTACAGGGGGCTTAGGCGGCTACACCTTC. Translated, it gives CASSFTGGLGGYTF.

CDR3 amino acids: CASSPRGGTGNYEQYF. CDR3 in DNA: TGTGCCAGCAGCCCCCGGGGAGGGACAGGAAACTACGAGCAGTACTTC. The chain recombines TRBV14 with TRBJ2-7, with TRBD1 as a possible D gene (8 bases). Germline CDR1 is SGHDN and CDR2 is FVKESK. Trimming left V 4 bases short and J 3 bases short, with 19 bases between. The CDR3 is 16 residues long.

The genes are TRBV19 and TRBJ2-5, with 7 bases that match TRBD1. The junction had 12 bases not matched to a gene; V was cut back by 6 bases and J by 2 bases. In germline, CDR1 is LNHDA, CDR2 SQIVND (reference sequence). CDR3 length: 16 amino acids. CDR3 bases: TGTGCCAGTAGAGGGGCCGTACAGGGGCGACAAGAGACCCAGTACTTC. As protein: CASRGAVQGRQETQYF. The full variable domain, rest sourced from reference TRBV19 and TRBJ2-5, is DGGITQSPKYLFRKEGQNVTLSCEQNLNHDAMYWYRQDPGQGLRLIYYSQIVNDFQKGDIAEGYSVSREKKESFPLTVTSAQKNPTAFYLCASRGAVQGRQETQYFGPGTRLLVL.